This TCR beta chain was captured by sequencing in a study of OX40 agonist ivuxolimab in advanced cancers. Study-level background: Ivuxolimab, which targeted the costimulatory receptor OX40 (CD134), was an agonistic, fully human IgG2 monoclonal antibody. Intravenous ivuxolimab was administered to patients every 2 weeks at six dose levels: 0.01, 0.1, 0.3, 1.5, 3 and 10 mg/kg. In the dose-escalation cohort, 65% to 90% of patients were male, and the mean age was approximately 60 years, with a range of 23 to 79. Partial responses occurred in three dose-escalation patients: two with cutaneous melanoma and one with hepatocellular carcinoma. Prior anti-PD-1, anti-PD-L1 or anti-CTLA-4 therapy was permitted, and checkpoint inhibitors had been received by around 39% of dose-escalation patients. The paper covers the monotherapy dose-escalation part of the phase I ivuxolimab trial, which included N of about 50 patients. The point of sequencing TCRbeta in the periphery was to test whether ivuxolimab changed TCR sequence diversity and drove clonal T-cell expansion. Of the 50 to 55 patients in dose escalation, about 20 had hepatocellular carcinoma, about 15 had melanoma, 9 had renal cell carcinoma and 9 had head and neck cancer. Overall study results and their limits: At doses of 0.1 to 3.0 mg/kg, clonal expansion of both CD4+ and CD8+ blood T cells was observed from baseline to week 6. Which antigens the clonally expanded peripheral T cells were specific for was not determined. Partial responders in the 0.1-3.0 mg/kg groups had among the lowest normalized peripheral clonal expansion, especially among CD8+ T cells. After ivuxolimab, CD8+ T cells had more expanded clones than CD4+ T cells on average. Low levels of normalized T-cell clonal expansion were also shown by some nonresponding patients.

Regarding this clone: Its target antigen remains unknown. Qualities for individual bases were not recorded, and no much larger clone is one base off.

For sequencing of the TCRbeta CDR3 region, genomic DNA was extracted from the sorted cells. TCRbeta CDR3 regions were sequenced using the immunoSEQ Assay. The table comes from immuneACCESS by way of TCRdb, which keeps in-frame sequences with V and J called. Part of the clones is missing from these tables; in studies checked, under half for an unresolved V gene and the rest for unknown reasons. The sample data list about 57,000 clones, and 65% to 85% of these were observed just once. 3% to 3.5% of the sample rests with the top ten. The trial excluded patients who had a history of autoimmune disease or were on systemic immunosuppression. Peripheral blood for TCR sequencing was collected from all dose cohorts at baseline, on cycle 4 day 1, and on cycle 7 day 1. The samples were taken from a phase I, first-in-human, multicenter, open-label dose-escalation trial of ivuxolimab. Adults with locally advanced or metastatic melanoma, renal cell, hepatocellular, or head and neck squamous cell carcinoma were enrolled in the trial. CD4+ and CD8+ T cells were sorted separately from peripheral blood before TCR sequencing.

The germline V gene encodes CDR1 LGHNT and CDR2 FRNRAP. The V end gives up 2 bases and the J end 1 base, leaving 10 bases in the junction not matched to a gene. The CDR3 contains 17 residues, cysteine and phenylalanine counted. This entry keeps only the CDR3 DNA: 51 bases, framed from base 1. Here the chain combines TRBV12-5 and TRBJ2-7, and TRBD1 matches 8 of the central bases. The sample was CD4+ or CD8+ T cells sorted from blood, taken in a trial of the OX40 agonist ivuxolimab. This sequence was found in an adult with an advanced solid tumor such as melanoma, head and neck, liver or kidney cancer. The CDR3 reads CASGLPPRDRLSYEQYF. The base sequence is TGTGCTAGTGGTTTGCCCCCCCGGGACAGGCTATCCTACGAGCAGTACTTC.